A selection of T cell receptor beta chains follows, all from one sample in a study of T cells in localized non-small cell lung cancer. TCRdb's copy holds only in-frame clones and misses some; the assay was immunoSEQ multiplex PCR. The profile shows approximately 140,000 clones, roughly 90% of them singletons. The sample in question was peripheral blood, obtained before any cancer treatment. Every receptor here comes from a female donor of 60 years or more with stage I lung adenocarcinoma. Each CDR3 is given without its conserved first and last residue. Clone size is stated in some rows and not others, as once, few, many or a class when expanded.

NA	TRBV18	TRBJ2-1	ASSPSAGPRFYEQF
NA	TRBV4-1	TRBJ2-7	ASSQDTVEREQY
NA	TRBV29-1	TRBJ2-3	SVDAGTDTQY
NA	TRBV19	TRBJ1-3	ASSRTAISGNTIY
NA	TRBV18	TRBJ1-4	ASSPRSQGIATNEKLF
NA	TRBV27	TRBJ2-1	ASSPYLAAVTYNEQF
NA	TRBV27	TRBJ1-5	ASSSRPWGQPQH
NA	TRBV5-1	TRBJ2-3	ASSALAVSTDTQY
few	TRBV6-5	TRBJ2-2	ASRRDLGELF
once	TRBV6-6	TRBJ2-1	ASSSGYNEQF
NA	TRBV28	TRBJ2-1	ASSQRLAAYNEQF
NA	TRBV5-1	TRBJ2-7	ASSFTGTYEQY
NA	TRBV7-8	TRBJ1-5	ASSPLTGLGQPQH
NA	TRBV6-5	TRBJ2-7	ASSYGGLGGTYEQY
NA	TRBV2	TRBJ2-1	ASSEGRNNEQF
NA	TRBV28	TRBJ1-2	ASSRQAYGYT
NA	TRBV10-3	TRBJ2-7	APRSVPQAGNYEQY
NA	TRBV6-5	TRBJ1-5	ASSLDRDGQPQH
NA	TRBV7-9	TRBJ2-1	ASSLPHRLAGINNEQF
NA	TRBV7-8	TRBJ2-1	ASSATLAANEQF
NA	TRBV10-2	TRBJ1-5	ASSESRGFAQPQH
NA	TRBV6-6	TRBJ1-2	ASMISGVGGGYT
NA	TRBV7-8	TRBJ1-3	ASSLRIQGGTGNTIY
NA	TRBV11-3	TRBJ2-3	ASSSHLAPDTQY
NA	TRBV9	TRBJ2-1	ASSPRSQGGYNEQF
NA	TRBV7-8	TRBJ2-7	ASSLGGTSGRGGY
NA	TRBV28	TRBJ2-1	ASSTRTSGRASSYNEQF
NA	TRBV5-6	TRBJ2-6	ASSPLGHGNSGANVLT
NA	TRBV4-1	TRBJ1-5	ASSQEGLILDQPQH
NA	TRBV6-1	TRBJ1-2	ASSISGGGSYT
NA	TRBV10-3	TRBJ2-7	AISESAGGPSYEQY
NA	TRBV5-1	TRBJ1-2	ASSPPQGYGYT